The 28 T cell receptor beta chains below were found in one sample sequenced in a study of cytomegalovirus exposure and HLA in healthy donors. 60 Vbeta and 13 Jbeta primers were used in PCR. Sequencing used immunoSEQ multiplex PCR; TCRdb keeps in-frame clones, though not all of them. The table lists 100,000 to 150,000 clones, with around 4% in the top ten. Sequencing was carried out using PBMCs. The receptors were sampled from a man younger than 35 in good health and CMV-seronegative.

As for this clone: One end of the junction varies from germline; a read error may be responsible. The chain combines TRBV7-7 with TRBJ2-5, with 12 positions matching TRBD2. Looked up from germline, CDR1 is SSHAT and CDR2 is FNYEAQ (reference sequence). The CDR3 has 16 amino acids. CDR3 in amino acids: CASSLGLAGGEETQYF. CDR3 DNA: TGTGCTAGCAGCTTGGGCCTAGCGGGGGGGGAAGAGACCCAGTACTTC.

The chain recombines TRBV5-1 with TRBJ2-7, with TRBD2 identical over 10 bases. CDR1 SGHRS and CDR2 YFSETQ come from the germline V gene. CDR3 length: 13 residues. V was clipped by 5 bases and J by 6 bases; unmatched bases: 5. CDR3 nucleotides: TGCGCCAGCAGGAAAGCGGGAGGGCCCGAGCAGTACTTC. Its translation is CASRKAGGPEQYF. Drawing the rest from reference TRBV5-1 and TRBJ2-7, the complete variable domain is KAGVTQTPRYLIKTRGQQVTLSCSPISGHRSVSWYQQTPGQGLQFLFEYFSETQRNKGNFPGRFSGRQFSNSRSEMNVSTLELGDSALYLCASRKAGGPEQYFGPGTRLTVT.

V is TRBV7-9 and J is TRBJ1-1; 8 bases are a match to TRBD1. V dropped 4 bases and J dropped 6; count of bases not matched to a gene: 7. The V gene's germline CDR1 is SEHNR and CDR2 FQNEAQ (reference sequence). CDR3 length: 14 residues. CDR3 in amino acids: CASSSTGANAEAFF. CDR3 bases: TGTGCCAGCAGCTCGACAGGGGCCAACGCTGAAGCTTTCTTT. The full variable domain, in which reference TRBV7-9 and TRBJ1-1 provide the parts outside the CDR3, is DTGVSQNPRHKITKRGQNVTFRCDPISEHNRLYWYRQTLGQGPEFLTYFQNEAQLEKSRLLSDRFSAERPKGSFSTLEIQRTEQGDSAMYLCASSSTGANAEAFFGQGTRLTVV.

The chain couples TRBV7-9 to TRBJ2-5; 7 bases fit TRBD1. The J call may not be correct, given that the DNA end is closer to TRBJ2-7. Germline V CDR1 and CDR2: SEHNR, FQNEAQ (reference sequence). The CDR3 runs to 16 residues. CDR3 in amino acids: CASSLTLTGSSYEQYF. In DNA, the CDR3 is TGTGCCAGCAGCCTGACCCTGACAGGGAGTTCCTACGAGCAGTACTTC.

This sequence joins TRBV19 and TRBJ2-3; 11 positions agree with TRBD2. The ends lost 0 bases at V and 4 bases at J; junction bases unmatched: 3. The CDR3 spans 16 residues. Germline CDR1 and CDR2: LNHDA and SQIVND (reference sequence). The CDR3: CASSIEGTSGPDTQYF. The CDR3 nucleotides are TGTGCCAGTAGTATAGAAGGGACTAGCGGCCCAGATACGCAGTATTTT.

The CDR3 reads CASSETRTGRYGYTF. CDR3 bases: TGTGCCAGCAGTGAAACAAGGACAGGGCGGTATGGCTACACCTTC. V usage is TRBV2 and J usage is TRBJ1-2, with 8 bases lining up with TRBD1. This CDR3 has 15 amino acids. The V gene's germline CDR1 is SNHLY and CDR2 FYNNEI. With V trimmed by 2 bases and J by 5 bases, 7 bases remained unmatched.

This chain links TRBV6-4 with TRBJ2-3; the match to TRBD2 covers 10 bases. Germline V gene data show CDR1 as MRHNA and CDR2 as SNTAGT. The trim removed 0 bases at V and 4 bases at J, leaving 1 base unmatched. CDR3 length: 15 residues. The CDR3, as DNA: TGTGCCAGCAGTGACTCAGCGGGGGGGCCAGATACGCAGTATTTT. It is translated as CASSDSAGGPDTQYF.

The genes are TRBV5-1 and TRBJ2-7; 8 nucleotides align to TRBD1. Unmatched junction bases numbered 9, after V lost 1 base and J lost 3 bases. Germline assignment: CDR1 SGHRS and CDR2 YFSETQ. The CDR3 consists of 16 residues. As DNA, the CDR3 is TGCGCCAGCAGCTTGAGTATTGGGACAGGTTTCTACGAGCAGTACTTC. It translates to CASSLSIGTGFYEQYF. The whole variable domain, filled in from reference TRBV5-1 and TRBJ2-7, reads KAGVTQTPRYLIKTRGQQVTLSCSPISGHRSVSWYQQTPGQGLQFLFEYFSETQRNKGNFPGRFSGRQFSNSRSEMNVSTLELGDSALYLCASSLSIGTGFYEQYFGPGTRLTVT.

This sequence joins TRBV23-1 and TRBJ1-3; 10 bases line up with TRBD1. TRBV23-1 is placed among ORFs of uncertain function. The CDR3 is 17 residues long. The V gene end was trimmed by 7 bases and the J gene end by 0 bases; junction bases not matched to a gene: 9. The CDR3 DNA follows: TGCGCCAGCACCTCTTGGGACAGGGGTCTCTCTGGAAACACCATATATTTT. This translates into CASTSWDRGLSGNTIYF.

The rearrangement uses TRBV6-5 and TRBJ1-2, with 7 bases identical to TRBD1. Germline V gene lookup returns CDR1 MNHEY and CDR2 SVGAGI. CDR3 length: 14 amino acids. V dropped 5 bases and J dropped 4; count of bases not matched to a gene: 7. The CDR3 DNA reads TGTGCCAGCAGTACCCCGGGACAGATCTATGGCTACACCTTC. It encodes CASSTPGQIYGYTF.

The V and J genes are TRBV6-6 and TRBJ2-2; D may be TRBD2 (5 bases). Trimming stripped 7 bases from V and 7 bases from J, with 16 bases between. Germline V gives CDR1 MNHNY, CDR2 SVGAGI (reference sequence). The CDR3 has 14 amino acids. The CDR3 sequence is CASTTDGRGGELFF. The CDR3 DNA reads TGTGCCAGCACCACGGACGGCCGGGGCGGGGAGCTGTTTTTT.

The J gene is TRBJ2-3, the V gene TRBV18; D is ambiguous. This CDR3 spans 11 amino acids. In germline, CDR1 is KGHSH, CDR2 LQKENI. Deletions cut 6 bases from V and 5 bases from J, with 6 bases between. The CDR3 reads CASSPLDTQYF. For the CDR3, the DNA is TGTGCCAGCTCCCCGTTAGATACGCAGTATTTT.

The chain uses TRBV5-5 and TRBJ2-3; a weak D match, TRBD1 (6 bases). The ends were cut back, 5 bases at V and 6 bases at J, with 19 bases in the middle. Germline V gene data show CDR1 as SGHKS and CDR2 as YYEKEE (reference sequence). This CDR3 region has 15 residues. Written as DNA, the CDR3 is TGTGCCAGCAGTGAGGCGAATAGGGGGAAGGATACGCAGTATTTT. The encoded protein is CASSEANRGKDTQYF.

The V call is TRBV18, the J call TRBJ2-5; 8 nucleotides align to TRBD2. Matching the DNA end better, TRBJ2-7 makes the J call doubtful. Germline values: CDR1 KGHSH, CDR2 LQKENI. This CDR3 has 15 residues. The CDR3 protein is CASSPRVAGHNEQYF. In nucleotides, the CDR3 is TGTGCCAGCTCACCAAGGGTAGCGGGGCATAACGAGCAGTACTTC.

This sequence joins TRBV6-5 and TRBJ2-3; 14 bases align to TRBD2. V lost 6 bases to trimming and J lost 4 bases; unmatched junction nucleotides: 3. The CDR3 sequence is 15 residues long. The germline gives CDR1 MNHEY, CDR2 SVGAGI. CDR3 protein: CASRRTSGRSDTQYF. The CDR3 bases are TGTGCCAGCAGACGGACTAGCGGGAGGTCAGATACGCAGTATTTT.

The chain has TRBV6-5 and TRBJ1-1; 11 bases fit TRBD1. Germline V gives CDR1 MNHEY, CDR2 SVGAGI. This CDR3 region has 15 residues. Germline trimming cut 4 bases from V and 4 bases from J; bases unmatched to any gene: 5. CDR3 DNA: TGTGCCAGCAGTTCTACCGGGACAGGGGGCACTGAAGCTTTCTTT. Translation: CASSSTGTGGTEAFF.

The J gene is TRBJ1-4, the V gene TRBV27; D is ambiguous. The V end lost 8 bases, the J end lost 0 bases, and 16 bases lay between the germline ends. The CDR3 length is 16 residues. In germline, CDR1 is MNHEY, CDR2 SMNVEV (reference sequence). CDR3 amino acids: CASLRTRGATNEKLFF. CDR3 nucleotide sequence: TGTGCCAGCTTAAGAACCAGAGGAGCAACTAATGAAAAACTGTTTTTT.

The V gene is TRBV25-1, the J gene TRBJ1-1; maybe TRBD1 (5 bases). Germline CDR1 and CDR2: MGHDK and SYGVNS. CDR3 length equals 15 residues. Deletions cut 5 bases from V and 5 bases from J, with 18 bases between. CDR3 in amino acids: CASSRGGSWGTEAFF. CDR3 sequence (DNA): TGTGCCAGCAGTCGGGGGGGGTCCTGGGGAACTGAAGCTTTCTTT.

V and J are TRBV27 and TRBJ2-3, with D hard to call. V dropped 4 bases and J dropped 0 bases, with 5 bases sitting between them. The CDR3 extends over 13 amino acids. The V gene's germline CDR1 is MNHEY and CDR2 SMNVEV (reference sequence). The DNA for the CDR3 is TGTGCCAGCAGTTACGGGAGCACAGATACGCAGTATTTT. Its protein product is CASSYGSTDTQYF.

The chain combines TRBV7-9 with TRBJ2-7; weak D call: TRBD2 (7 bases). V was trimmed by 0 bases and J by 0 bases, leaving 12 bases between them. The germline CDR1 and CDR2 sequences are SEHNR and FQNEAQ (reference sequence). The CDR3 is 16 residues long. In DNA form, the CDR3 reads TGTGCCAGCAGCTTAGCTCAAGGGGGGGACTCCTACGAGCAGTACTTC. This sequence encodes CASSLAQGGDSYEQYF.

The chain has TRBV25-1 and TRBJ2-6; D gene uncertain. The CDR3 is 17 residues long. Germline assignment: CDR1 MGHDK and CDR2 SYGVNS. Trimming took off 1 base at V and 3 bases at J, with 13 bases between the two ends. The CDR3 nucleotides are TGTGCCAGCAGTGAATTACCTATGAACGGTGGGGCCAACGTCCTGACTTTC. Protein product: CASSELPMNGGANVLTF.

This sequence joins TRBV10-2 and TRBJ1-1, with no clear D. Germline CDR1 is WSHSY and CDR2 is SAAADI. Trimming took off 7 bases at V and 5 bases at J, with 14 bases between the two ends. This CDR3 region has 13 residues. The DNA for the CDR3 is TGCGCCAGCACTCTGAATTTAGAAACTGAAGCTTTCTTT. Translating it yields CASTLNLETEAFF.

This CDR3 is CASSQEALQGATEAFF. The CDR3 DNA follows: TGTGCCAGCAGCCAAGAGGCACTACAGGGGGCCACTGAAGCTTTCTTT. V gene TRBV4-2 combines with J gene TRBJ1-1, with 9 bases matching TRBD1. Germline V CDR1 and CDR2: LGHNA, YNFKEQ. The junction had 6 bases not matched to a gene; V was cut back by 0 bases and J by 4 bases. This CDR3 has 16 residues.

The chain recombines TRBV5-1 with TRBJ2-1; 8 nucleotides match TRBD1. Trimming removed 2 bases from V and 6 bases from J; junction bases left unmatched: 4. The CDR3 covers 14 residues. Per germline, CDR1 SGHRS and CDR2 YFSETQ. In nucleotides, the CDR3 is TGCGCCAGCAGCTTCCGGGACAGGAGCAATGAGCAGTTCTTC. This gives the protein CASSFRDRSNEQFF.

The V gene is TRBV7-9, the J gene TRBJ2-5, with D tentatively TRBD2 (5 bases). Judging by the DNA end, TRBJ2-7 fits better; the J call may be wrong. This CDR3 region has 14 residues. CDR1 SEHNR and CDR2 FQNEAQ come from the germline V gene (reference sequence). CDR3 sequence reads: CASSLGLEAYEQYF. DNA for the CDR3: TGTGCCAGCAGCTTAGGGTTGGAGGCCTACGAGCAGTACTTC.

The rearrangement joins TRBV5-6 to TRBJ2-7; possible D gene TRBD2, 5 bases. The CDR3 is made up of 14 amino acids. Per the germline V gene, CDR1 is SGHDT and CDR2 is YYEEEE. V was trimmed by 0 bases and J by 12 bases, leaving 19 bases between them. The CDR3 is CASSLEVGSPEMYF. As DNA, the CDR3 is TGTGCCAGCAGCTTGGAAGTGGGGAGTCCTGAGATGTACTTC.

This chain connects TRBV25-1 to TRBJ1-5; D remains ambiguous. The CDR3 is 16 residues long. Germline assignment: CDR1 MGHDK and CDR2 SYGVNS. The CDR3 here is CVSSGNPSYSNQPQHF. The CDR3 DNA follows: TGTGTCTCCTCCGGGAACCCTTCTTATAGCAATCAGCCCCAGCATTTT.

The chain recombines TRBV30 with TRBJ1-1; TRBD1 matches 7 bases. Germline V gene data show CDR1 as GTSNPN and CDR2 as SVGIG (reference sequence). J was trimmed by 0 bases and V by 3 bases; bases with no gene match: 1. This CDR3 contains 13 residues. DNA for the CDR3: TGTGCCTGGAGGACAGGGTTGAACACTGAAGCTTTCTTT. This encodes CAWRTGLNTEAFF.